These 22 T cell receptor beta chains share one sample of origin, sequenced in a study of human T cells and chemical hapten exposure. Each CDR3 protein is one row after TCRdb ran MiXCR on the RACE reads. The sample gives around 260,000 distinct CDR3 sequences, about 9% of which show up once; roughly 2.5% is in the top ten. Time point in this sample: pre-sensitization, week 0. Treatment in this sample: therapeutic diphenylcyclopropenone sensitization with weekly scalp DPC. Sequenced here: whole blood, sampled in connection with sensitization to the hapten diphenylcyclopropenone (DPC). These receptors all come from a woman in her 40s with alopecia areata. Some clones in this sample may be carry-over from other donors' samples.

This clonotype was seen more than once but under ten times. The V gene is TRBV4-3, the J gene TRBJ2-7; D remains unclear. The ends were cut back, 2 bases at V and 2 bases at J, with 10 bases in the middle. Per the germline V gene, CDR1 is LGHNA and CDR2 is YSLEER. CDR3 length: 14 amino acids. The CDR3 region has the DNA TGCGCCAGCAGCCAATCGGATGGGGCCTACGAGCAGTACTTC. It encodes CASSQSDGAYEQYF.

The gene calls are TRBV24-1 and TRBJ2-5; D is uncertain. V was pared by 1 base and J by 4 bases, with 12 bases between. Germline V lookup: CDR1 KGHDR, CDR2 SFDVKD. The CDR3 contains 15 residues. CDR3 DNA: TGTGCCACCAGTGATTTCCTGGGGATTCGAGAGACCCAGTACTTC. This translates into CATSDFLGIRETQYF.

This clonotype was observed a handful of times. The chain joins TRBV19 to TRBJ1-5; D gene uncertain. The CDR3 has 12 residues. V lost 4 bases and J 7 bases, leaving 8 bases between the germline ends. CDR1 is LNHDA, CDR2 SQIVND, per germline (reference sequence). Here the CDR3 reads CASSTRPQPQHF. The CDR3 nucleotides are TGTGCCAGTAGTACACGACCGCAGCCCCAGCATTTT. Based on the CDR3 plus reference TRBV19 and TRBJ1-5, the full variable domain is DGGITQSPKYLFRKEGQNVTLSCEQNLNHDAMYWYRQDPGQGLRLIYYSQIVNDFQKGDIAEGYSVSREKKESFPLTVTSAQKNPTAFYLCASSTRPQPQHFGDGTRLSIL.

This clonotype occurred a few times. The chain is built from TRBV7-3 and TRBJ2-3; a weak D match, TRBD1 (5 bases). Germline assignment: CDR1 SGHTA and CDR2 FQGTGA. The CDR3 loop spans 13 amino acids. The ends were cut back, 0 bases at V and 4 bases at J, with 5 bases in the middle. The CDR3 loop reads CASSLTRADTQYF. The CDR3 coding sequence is TGTGCCAGCAGCTTAACCAGGGCAGATACGCAGTATTTT.

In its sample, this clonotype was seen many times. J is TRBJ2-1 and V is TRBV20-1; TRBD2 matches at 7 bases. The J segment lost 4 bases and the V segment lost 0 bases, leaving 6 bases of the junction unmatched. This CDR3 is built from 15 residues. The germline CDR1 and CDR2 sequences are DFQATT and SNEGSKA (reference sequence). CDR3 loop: CSARDPSGVYNEQFF. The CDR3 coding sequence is TGCAGTGCTAGAGATCCCAGCGGGGTGTACAATGAGCAGTTCTTC.

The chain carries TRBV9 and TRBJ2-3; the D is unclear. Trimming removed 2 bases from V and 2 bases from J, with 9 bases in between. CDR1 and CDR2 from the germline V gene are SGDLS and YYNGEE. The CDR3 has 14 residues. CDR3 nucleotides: TGTGCCAGCAGCGTCGGACCATTCACAGATACGCAGTATTTT. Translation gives CASSVGPFTDTQYF. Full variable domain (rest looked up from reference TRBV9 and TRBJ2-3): DSGVTQTPKHLITATGQRVTLRCSPRSGDLSVYWYQQSLDQGLQFLIQYYNGEERAKGNILERFSAQQFPDLHSELNLSSLELGDSALYFCASSVGPFTDTQYFGPGTRLTVL.

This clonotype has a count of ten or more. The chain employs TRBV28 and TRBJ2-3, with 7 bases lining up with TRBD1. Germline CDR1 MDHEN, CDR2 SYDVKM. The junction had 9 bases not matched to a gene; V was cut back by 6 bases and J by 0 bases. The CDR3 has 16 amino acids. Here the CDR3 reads CASSSYGQASTDTQYF. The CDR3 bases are TGTGCCAGCAGCTCCTATGGACAGGCTAGCACAGATACGCAGTATTTT.

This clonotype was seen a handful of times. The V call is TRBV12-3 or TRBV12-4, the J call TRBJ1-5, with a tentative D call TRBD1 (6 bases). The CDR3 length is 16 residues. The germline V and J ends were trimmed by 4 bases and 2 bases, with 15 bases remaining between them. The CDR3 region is CASSYWDTGGNQPQHF. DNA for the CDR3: TGTGCCAGCAGTTATTGGGACACCGGGGGCAATCAGCCCCAGCATTTT.

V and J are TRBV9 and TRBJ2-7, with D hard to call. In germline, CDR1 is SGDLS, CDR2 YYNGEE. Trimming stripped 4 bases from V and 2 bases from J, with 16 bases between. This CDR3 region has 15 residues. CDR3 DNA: TGTGCCAGCAGCCCATCGATTGGGTCAGCCTACGAGCAGTACTTC. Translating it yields CASSPSIGSAYEQYF.

The CDR3 DNA sequence: TGTGCCAGCAGCCAAGACGTAGGGGAGACCCAGTACTTC. Its protein is CASSQDVGETQYF. The chain has TRBV4-2 and TRBJ2-5, with D hard to call. Trimming removed 0 bases from V and 5 bases from J, with 7 bases in between. The CDR3 covers 13 residues. Germline V CDR1 and CDR2: LGHNA, YNFKEQ.

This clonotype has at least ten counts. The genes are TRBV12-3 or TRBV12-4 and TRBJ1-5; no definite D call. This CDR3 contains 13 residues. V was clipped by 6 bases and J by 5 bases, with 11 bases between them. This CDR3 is CASSLTKDQPQHF. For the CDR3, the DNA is TGTGCCAGCAGCCTGACTAAAGATCAGCCCCAGCATTTT.

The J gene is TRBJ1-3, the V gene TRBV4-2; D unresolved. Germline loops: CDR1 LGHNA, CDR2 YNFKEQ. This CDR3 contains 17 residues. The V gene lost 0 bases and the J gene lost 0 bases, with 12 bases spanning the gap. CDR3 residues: CASSQDFQSNSGNTIYF. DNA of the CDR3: TGTGCCAGCAGCCAAGATTTTCAGTCGAACTCTGGAAACACCATATATTTT.

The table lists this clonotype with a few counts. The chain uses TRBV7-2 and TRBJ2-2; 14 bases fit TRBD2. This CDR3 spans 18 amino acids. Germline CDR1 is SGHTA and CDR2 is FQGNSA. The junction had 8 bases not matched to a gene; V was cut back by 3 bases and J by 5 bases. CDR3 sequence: CASSFGLAGGLDTGELFF. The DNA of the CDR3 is TGTGCCAGCAGCTTCGGACTAGCGGGAGGCCTAGATACCGGGGAGCTGTTTTTT.

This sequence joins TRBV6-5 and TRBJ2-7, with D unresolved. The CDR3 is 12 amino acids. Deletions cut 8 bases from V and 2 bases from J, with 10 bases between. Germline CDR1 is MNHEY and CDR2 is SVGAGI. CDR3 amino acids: CASRTPTYEQYF. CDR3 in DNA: TGTGCCAGCCGCACCCCTACCTACGAGCAGTACTTC.

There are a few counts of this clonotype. The CDR3 nucleotides read TGTGCCAGCAGTTACCCGGGACAGCCCTACGAGCAGTACTTC. Encoded protein: CASSYPGQPYEQYF. The chain couples TRBV6-5 to TRBJ2-7; 7 positions match TRBD1. CDR3 length equals 14 residues. CDR1 and CDR2 from the germline V gene are MNHEY and SVGAGI. V gave up 2 bases and J gave up 2 bases; unmatched junction bases: 3.

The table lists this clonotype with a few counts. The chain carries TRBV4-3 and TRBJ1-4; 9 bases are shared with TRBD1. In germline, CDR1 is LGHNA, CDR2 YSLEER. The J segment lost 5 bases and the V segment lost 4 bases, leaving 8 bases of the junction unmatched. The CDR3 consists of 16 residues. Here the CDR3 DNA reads TGCGCCAGCAGCCTTAGTTACAGGGGGCGGAATGAAAAACTGTTTTTT. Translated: CASSLSYRGRNEKLFF.

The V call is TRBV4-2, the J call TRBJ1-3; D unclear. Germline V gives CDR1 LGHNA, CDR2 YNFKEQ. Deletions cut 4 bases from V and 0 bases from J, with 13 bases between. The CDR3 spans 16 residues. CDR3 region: CASSREETSSGNTIYF. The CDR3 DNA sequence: TGTGCCAGCAGCCGAGAGGAGACGAGCTCTGGAAACACCATATATTTT.

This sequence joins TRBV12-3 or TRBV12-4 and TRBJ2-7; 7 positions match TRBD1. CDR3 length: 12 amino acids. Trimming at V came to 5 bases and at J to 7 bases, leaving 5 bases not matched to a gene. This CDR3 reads CASSRQGNEQYF. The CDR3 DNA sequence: TGTGCCAGCAGTAGACAGGGCAATGAGCAGTACTTC.

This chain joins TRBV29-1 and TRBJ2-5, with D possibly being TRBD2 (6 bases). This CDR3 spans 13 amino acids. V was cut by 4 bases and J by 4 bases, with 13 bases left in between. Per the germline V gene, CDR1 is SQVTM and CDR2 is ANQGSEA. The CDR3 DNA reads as TGCAGCGTTGTTTCGGGGGTTGGAGAGACCCAGTACTTC. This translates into CSVVSGVGETQYF.

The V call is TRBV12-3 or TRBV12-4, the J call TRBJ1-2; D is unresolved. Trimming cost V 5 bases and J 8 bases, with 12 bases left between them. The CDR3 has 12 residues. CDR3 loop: CASSPAGRGYTF. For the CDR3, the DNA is TGTGCCAGCAGTCCCGCGGGGAGAGGCTACACCTTC.

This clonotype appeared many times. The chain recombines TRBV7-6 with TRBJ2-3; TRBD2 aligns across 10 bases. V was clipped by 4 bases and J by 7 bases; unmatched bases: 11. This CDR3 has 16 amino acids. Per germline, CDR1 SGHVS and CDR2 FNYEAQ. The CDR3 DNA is TGTGCCAGCAGCTCCCCTGGGACTAGCGACGAATATACGCAGTATTTT. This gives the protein CASSSPGTSDEYTQYF.

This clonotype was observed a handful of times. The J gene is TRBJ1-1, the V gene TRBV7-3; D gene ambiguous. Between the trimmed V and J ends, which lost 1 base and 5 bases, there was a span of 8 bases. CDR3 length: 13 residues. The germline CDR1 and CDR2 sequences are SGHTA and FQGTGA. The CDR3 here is CASSLNGRTEAFF. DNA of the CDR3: TGTGCCAGCAGCTTAAACGGGCGGACTGAAGCTTTCTTT.